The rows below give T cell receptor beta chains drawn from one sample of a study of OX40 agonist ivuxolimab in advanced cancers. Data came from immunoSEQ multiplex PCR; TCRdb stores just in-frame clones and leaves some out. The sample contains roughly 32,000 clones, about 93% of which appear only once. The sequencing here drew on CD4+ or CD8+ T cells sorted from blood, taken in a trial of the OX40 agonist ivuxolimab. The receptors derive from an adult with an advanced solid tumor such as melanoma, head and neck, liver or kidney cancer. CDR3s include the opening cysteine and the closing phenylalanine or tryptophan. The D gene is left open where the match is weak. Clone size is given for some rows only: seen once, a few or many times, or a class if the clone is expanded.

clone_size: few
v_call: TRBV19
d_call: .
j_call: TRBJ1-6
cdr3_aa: CASSLSTDNSPLHF
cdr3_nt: TGTGCCAGTAGTCTAAGTACCGATAATTCACCCCTCCACTTT

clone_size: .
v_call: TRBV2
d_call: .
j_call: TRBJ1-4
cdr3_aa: CASSERQGNEKLFF
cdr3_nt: TGTGCCAGCAGTGAAAGGCAGGGGAATGAAAAACTGTTTTTT

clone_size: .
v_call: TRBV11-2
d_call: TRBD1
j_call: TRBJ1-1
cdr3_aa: CASSQTGQGNTEAFF
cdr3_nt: TGTGCCAGCAGCCAGACGGGACAGGGGAACACTGAAGCTTTCTTT

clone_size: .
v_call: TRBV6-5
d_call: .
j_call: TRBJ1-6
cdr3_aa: CASSYGGASYNSPLHF
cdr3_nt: TGTGCCAGCAGTTATGGGGGGGCATCCTATAATTCACCCCTCCACTTT

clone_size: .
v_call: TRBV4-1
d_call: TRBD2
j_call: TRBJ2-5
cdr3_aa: CASSLAGEEETQYF
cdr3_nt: TGCGCCAGCAGCCTAGCGGGGGAGGAGGAGACCCAGTACTTC

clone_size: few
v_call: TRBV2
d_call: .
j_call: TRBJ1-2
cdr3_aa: CASSLQGYGYTF
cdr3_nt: TGTGCCAGCAGTTTACAGGGATATGGCTACACCTTC

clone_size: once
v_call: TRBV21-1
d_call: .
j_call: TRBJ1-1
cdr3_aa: CASSKVERMTEAFF
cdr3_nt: TGTGCCAGCAGCAAAGTGGAGCGCATGACTGAAGCTTTCTTT

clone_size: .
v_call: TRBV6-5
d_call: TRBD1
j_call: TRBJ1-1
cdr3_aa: CASRGTGGYTEAFF
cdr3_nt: TGTGCCAGCAGAGGGACAGGGGGTTACACTGAAGCTTTCTTT

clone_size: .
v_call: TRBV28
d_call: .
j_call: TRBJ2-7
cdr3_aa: CASAGGTLYEQYF
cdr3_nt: TGTGCCAGTGCCGGGGGAACCCTCTACGAGCAGTACTTC

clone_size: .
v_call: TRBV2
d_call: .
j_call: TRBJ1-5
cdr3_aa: CASNGGSNQPQHF
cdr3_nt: TGTGCCAGCAATGGGGGTAGCAATCAGCCCCAGCATTTT

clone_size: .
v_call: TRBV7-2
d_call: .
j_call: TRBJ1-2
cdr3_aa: CASSLEDFHGYTF
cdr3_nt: TGTGCCAGCAGTCTAGAGGACTTCCATGGCTACACCTTC

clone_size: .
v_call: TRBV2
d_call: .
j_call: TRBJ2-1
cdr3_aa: CASSEATKEQFF
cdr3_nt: TGTGCCAGCAGTGAGGCGACTAAGGAGCAGTTCTTC

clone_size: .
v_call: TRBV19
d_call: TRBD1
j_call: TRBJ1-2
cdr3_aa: CASSPTGVRGYTF
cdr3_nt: TGTGCCAGTAGTCCTACAGGGGTGAGGGGCTACACCTTC

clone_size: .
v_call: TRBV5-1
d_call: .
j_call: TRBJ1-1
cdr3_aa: CASSAGLKIMNTEAFF
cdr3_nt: TGCGCCAGCAGCGCGGGGCTGAAGATAATGAACACTGAAGCTTTCTTT

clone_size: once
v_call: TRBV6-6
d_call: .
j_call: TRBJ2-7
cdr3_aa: CASSRTSGTSYEQYF
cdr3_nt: TGTGCCAGCAGCCGCACGTCCGGGACCAGCTACGAGCAGTACTTC

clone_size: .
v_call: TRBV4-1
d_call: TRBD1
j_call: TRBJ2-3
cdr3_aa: CASSQSRDRNTDTQYF
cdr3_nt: TGCGCCAGCAGCCAATCCCGGGACAGGAACACAGATACGCAGTATTTT

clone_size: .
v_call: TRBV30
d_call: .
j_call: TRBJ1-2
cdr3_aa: CAWSVQGPSEGYTF
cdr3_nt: TGTGCCTGGAGTGTACAAGGGCCATCTGAGGGCTACACCTTC

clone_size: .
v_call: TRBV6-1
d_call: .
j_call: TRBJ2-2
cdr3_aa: CASSGDAGELFF
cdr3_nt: TGTGCCAGCTCAGGGGATGCCGGGGAGCTGTTTTTT

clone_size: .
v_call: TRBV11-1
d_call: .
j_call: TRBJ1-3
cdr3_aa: CASSLGTAGNTIYF
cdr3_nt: TGTGCCAGCAGCTTGGGAACCGCTGGAAACACCATATATTTT

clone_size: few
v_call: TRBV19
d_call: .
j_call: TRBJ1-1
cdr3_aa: CASTFGAGETEAFF
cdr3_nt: TGTGCCAGTACCTTCGGAGCAGGGGAAACTGAAGCTTTCTTT

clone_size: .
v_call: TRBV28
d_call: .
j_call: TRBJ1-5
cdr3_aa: CASLRFNQPQHF
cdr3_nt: TGTGCCAGCCTCAGGTTTAATCAGCCCCAGCATTTT

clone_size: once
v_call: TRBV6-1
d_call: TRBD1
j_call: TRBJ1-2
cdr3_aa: CASSGRTGGQDGYTF
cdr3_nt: TGTGCCAGCAGTGGCCGGACAGGGGGACAAGATGGCTACACCTTC

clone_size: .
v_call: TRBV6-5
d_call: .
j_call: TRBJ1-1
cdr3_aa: CASSYLRFGAGTEAFF
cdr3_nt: TGTGCCAGCAGTTATCTACGTTTTGGGGCCGGCACTGAAGCTTTCTTT

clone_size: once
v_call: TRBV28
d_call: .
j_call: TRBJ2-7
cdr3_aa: CASSLGPIYEQYF
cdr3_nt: TGTGCCAGCAGTTTAGGGCCCATCTACGAGCAGTACTTC

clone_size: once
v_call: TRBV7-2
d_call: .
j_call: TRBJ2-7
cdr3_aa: CASSPGYEQYF
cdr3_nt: TGTGCCAGCAGCCCCGGCTACGAGCAGTACTTC

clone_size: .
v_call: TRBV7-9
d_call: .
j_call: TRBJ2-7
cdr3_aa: CASSTDFRGEQYF
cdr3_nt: TGTGCCAGCAGCACCGACTTCCGAGGGGAGCAGTACTTC

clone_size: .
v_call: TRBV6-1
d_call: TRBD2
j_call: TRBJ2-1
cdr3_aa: CASRLGLGEQFF
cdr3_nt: TGTGCCAGCAGACTGGGACTAGGCGAGCAGTTCTTC

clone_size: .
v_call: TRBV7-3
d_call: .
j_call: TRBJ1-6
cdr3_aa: CASSFGVNSPLHF
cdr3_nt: TGTGCCAGCAGCTTCGGGGTAAATTCACCCCTCCACTTT

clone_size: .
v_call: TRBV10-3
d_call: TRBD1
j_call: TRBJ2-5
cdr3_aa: CAISGKPGQTQETQYF
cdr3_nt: TGTGCCATCAGTGGGAAACCGGGACAGACCCAAGAGACCCAGTACTTC

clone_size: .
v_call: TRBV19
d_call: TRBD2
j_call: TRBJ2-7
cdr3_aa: CASSETSGRGIEQYF
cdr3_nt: TGTGCCAGTAGTGAGACTAGCGGGAGAGGAATCGAGCAGTACTTC

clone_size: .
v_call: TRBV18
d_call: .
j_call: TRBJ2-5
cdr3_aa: CASSPPTLQETQYF
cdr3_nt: TGTGCCAGCTCACCACCAACGCTCCAAGAGACCCAGTACTTC

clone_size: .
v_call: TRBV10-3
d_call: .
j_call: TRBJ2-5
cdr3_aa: CAISERVDRETQYF
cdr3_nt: TGTGCCATCAGTGAGAGGGTAGATAGAGAGACCCAGTACTTC

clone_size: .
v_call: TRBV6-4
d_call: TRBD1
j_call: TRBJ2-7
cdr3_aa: CAMTGGPTLYEQYF
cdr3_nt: TGTGCCATGACAGGGGGCCCAACCCTCTACGAGCAGTACTTC

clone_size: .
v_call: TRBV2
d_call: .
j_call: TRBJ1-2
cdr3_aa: CASSGQGPNYGYTF
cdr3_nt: TGTGCCAGCAGTGGGCAGGGACCTAACTATGGCTACACCTTC

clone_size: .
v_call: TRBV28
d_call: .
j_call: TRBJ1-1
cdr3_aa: CASSFPGHPNTEAFF
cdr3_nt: TGTGCCAGCAGCTTCCCGGGACACCCGAACACTGAAGCTTTCTTT

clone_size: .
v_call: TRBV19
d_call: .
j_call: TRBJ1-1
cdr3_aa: CASSPQIDTEAFF
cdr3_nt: TGTGCCAGTAGTCCTCAGATAGACACTGAAGCTTTCTTT

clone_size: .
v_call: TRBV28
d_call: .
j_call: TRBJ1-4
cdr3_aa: CASTRPIHNEKLFF
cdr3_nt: TGTGCCAGCACCCGGCCAATTCATAATGAAAAACTGTTTTTT